Listed here are 9 T cell receptor beta chains from one sample, sequenced in a study of T cell repertoires in aging, cancer and after chemotherapy. Rearranged V-D-J TRB sequences were amplified with a mixed TRB-A/B primer pool. TCRdb re-called the multiplex PCR reads with MiXCR, one entry per CDR3 protein. Here the sample spans approximately 2,300 distinct CDR3 sequences, 35% to 50% being singletons. Peripheral blood genomic DNA, not sorted cells or RNA, was the template. Sequencing input: blood. All receptors derive from a human donor with a solid tumor.

This clonotype was detected a few times. This chain joins TRBV5-5 and TRBJ1-1; D not certain. Trimming removed 0 bases from V and 3 bases from J, with 6 bases in between. This CDR3 comprises 13 residues. Germline assignment: CDR1 SGHKS and CDR2 YYEKEE (reference sequence). The CDR3 region has the DNA TGTGCCAGCAGCTTGGTCCCGGACACTGAAGCTTTCTTT. This encodes CASSLVPDTEAFF.

In this sample, this clonotype turned up a few times. The genes are TRBV29-1 and TRBJ2-3; D is perhaps TRBD1 (5 bases). In germline, CDR1 is SQVTM, CDR2 ANQGSEA. V lost 6 bases and J 4 bases, leaving 8 bases between the germline ends. The CDR3 extends over 11 amino acids. The CDR3 spells CSVDRADTQYF. CDR3 nucleotide sequence: TGCAGCGTCGACAGAGCAGATACGCAGTATTTT.

This chain joins TRBV20-1 and TRBJ2-4; D tentatively fits TRBD1 or TRBD2 (6 bases each). This CDR3 has 13 residues. The germline CDR1 and CDR2 sequences are DFQATT and SNEGSKA (reference sequence). V gave up 2 bases and J gave up 8 bases, with 13 bases separating them. CDR3 DNA sequence: TGCAGTGCTAGAAGGGGGGCCGGGGACATTCAGTACTTC. This encodes CSARRGAGDIQYF.

This rearrangement joins TRBV19 to TRBJ1-1; D uncertain. Trimming stripped 4 bases from V and 0 bases from J, with 9 bases between. CDR3 size: 14 residues. Per the germline V gene, CDR1 is LNHDA and CDR2 is SQIVND (reference sequence). CDR3 DNA sequence: TGTGCCAGTAGTACTGCAGATATGAACACTGAAGCTTTCTTT. The encoded protein is CASSTADMNTEAFF. The full variable domain, completed using reference TRBV19 and TRBJ1-1, is DGGITQSPKYLFRKEGQNVTLSCEQNLNHDAMYWYRQDPGQGLRLIYYSQIVNDFQKGDIAEGYSVSREKKESFPLTVTSAQKNPTAFYLCASSTADMNTEAFFGQGTRLTVV.

J is TRBJ1-6 and V is TRBV6-4; D is perhaps TRBD1 (6 bases). Germline assignment: CDR1 MRHNA and CDR2 SNTAGT. The CDR3 is 10 amino acids. V lost 7 bases to trimming and J lost 14 bases, with 9 bases between them. CDR3 DNA sequence: TGTGCCAGCACCGCAGGGGCCCTCCACTTT. It yields the protein CASTAGALHF.

This sequence joins TRBV5-5 and TRBJ1-5, with a tentative D call TRBD1 (5 bases). This CDR3 has 15 residues. Trimming pared 0 bases from V and 0 bases from J, leaving 7 bases between. CDR1 and CDR2 from the germline V gene are SGHKS and YYEKEE (reference sequence). CDR3 protein: CASSLADSSNQPQHF. As DNA, the CDR3 is TGTGCCAGCAGCTTGGCCGACAGTAGCAATCAGCCCCAGCATTTT.

This clonotype was seen more than once but under ten times. The chain employs TRBV4-2 and TRBJ1-2, with a tentative D call TRBD1 (6 bases). V lost 0 bases and J 4 bases, leaving 18 bases between the germline ends. This CDR3 is built from 17 residues. CDR1 and CDR2 from the germline V gene are LGHNA and YNFKEQ. In nucleotides, the CDR3 is TGTGCCAGCAGCCAAGAAACAGCCCAGGGGTTAACCTATGGCTACACCTTC. It translates to CASSQETAQGLTYGYTF.

The chain joins TRBV24-1 to TRBJ2-7, with D possibly TRBD1 on 5 matching bases. Germline CDR1 and CDR2: KGHDR and SFDVKD. The CDR3 sequence is 12 residues long. V was trimmed by 10 bases and J by 5 bases, leaving 14 bases between them. CDR3 nucleotides: TGTGCCACTCAGGGCCCTTTCGACGAGCAGTACTTC. Amino acid sequence: CATQGPFDEQYF.

V is TRBV11-1 and J is TRBJ2-1; D perhaps matches TRBD1 (6 bases). The CDR3 is 12 residues long. V dropped 5 bases and J dropped 9 bases, with 11 bases sitting between them. Per germline, CDR1 SGHAT and CDR2 FQDESV (reference sequence). CDR3 in amino acids: CASSITGFEQFF. The CDR3 bases are TGTGCCAGCAGCATCACAGGGTTTGAGCAGTTCTTC.